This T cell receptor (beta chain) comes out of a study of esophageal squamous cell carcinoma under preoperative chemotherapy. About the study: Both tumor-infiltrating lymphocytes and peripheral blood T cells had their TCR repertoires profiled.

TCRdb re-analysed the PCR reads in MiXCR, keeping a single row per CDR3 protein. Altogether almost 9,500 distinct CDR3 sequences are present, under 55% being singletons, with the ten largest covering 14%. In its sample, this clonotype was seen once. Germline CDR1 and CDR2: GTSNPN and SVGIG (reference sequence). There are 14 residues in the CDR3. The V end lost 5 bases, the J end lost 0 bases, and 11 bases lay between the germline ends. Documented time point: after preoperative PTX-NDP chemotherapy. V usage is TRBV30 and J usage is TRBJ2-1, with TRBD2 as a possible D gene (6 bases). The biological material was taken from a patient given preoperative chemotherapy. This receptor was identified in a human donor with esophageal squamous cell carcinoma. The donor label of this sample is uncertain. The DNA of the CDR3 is TGTGCCTGGTCACTAGCAGCCTCCTACAATGAGCAGTTCTTC. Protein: CAWSLAASYNEQFF.